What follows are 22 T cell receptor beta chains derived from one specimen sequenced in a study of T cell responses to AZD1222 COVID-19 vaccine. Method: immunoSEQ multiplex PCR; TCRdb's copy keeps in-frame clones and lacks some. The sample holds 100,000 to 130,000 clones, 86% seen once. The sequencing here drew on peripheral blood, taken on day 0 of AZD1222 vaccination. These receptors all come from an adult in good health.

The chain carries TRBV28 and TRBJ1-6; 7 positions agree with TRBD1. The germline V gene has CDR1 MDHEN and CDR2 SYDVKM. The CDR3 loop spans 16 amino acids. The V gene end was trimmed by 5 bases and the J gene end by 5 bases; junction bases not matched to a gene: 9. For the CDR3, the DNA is TGTGCCAGCAGTGTGGACAGGAGACCTCATAATTCACCCCTCCACTTT. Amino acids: CASSVDRRPHNSPLHF.

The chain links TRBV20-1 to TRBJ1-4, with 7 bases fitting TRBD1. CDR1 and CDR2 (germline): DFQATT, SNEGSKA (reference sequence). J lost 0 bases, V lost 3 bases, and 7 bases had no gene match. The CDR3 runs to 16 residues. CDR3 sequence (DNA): TGCAGTGCTAGTATTGGCAGGGGGTCAACTAATGAAAAACTGTTTTTT. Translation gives CSASIGRGSTNEKLFF.

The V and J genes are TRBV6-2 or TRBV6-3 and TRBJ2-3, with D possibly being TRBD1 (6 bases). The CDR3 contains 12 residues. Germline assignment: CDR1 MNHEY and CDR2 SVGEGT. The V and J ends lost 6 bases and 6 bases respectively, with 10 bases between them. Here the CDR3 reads CASSPGQDTQYF. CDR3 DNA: TGTGCCAGCAGCCCCGGACAGGATACGCAGTATTTT.

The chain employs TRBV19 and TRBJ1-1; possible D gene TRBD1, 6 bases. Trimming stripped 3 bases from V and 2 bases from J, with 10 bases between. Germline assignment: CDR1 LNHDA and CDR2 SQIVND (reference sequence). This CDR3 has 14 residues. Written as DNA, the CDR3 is TGTGCCAGTAGTATTCGACAGGCCAACACTGAAGCTTTCTTT. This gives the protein CASSIRQANTEAFF.

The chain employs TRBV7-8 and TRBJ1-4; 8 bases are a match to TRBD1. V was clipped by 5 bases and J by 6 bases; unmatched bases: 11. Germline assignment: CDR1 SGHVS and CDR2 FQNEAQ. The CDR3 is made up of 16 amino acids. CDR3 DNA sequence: TGTGCCAGCAGCCCGATCAGGACAGGGAGAGATGAAAAACTGTTTTTT. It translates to CASSPIRTGRDEKLFF.

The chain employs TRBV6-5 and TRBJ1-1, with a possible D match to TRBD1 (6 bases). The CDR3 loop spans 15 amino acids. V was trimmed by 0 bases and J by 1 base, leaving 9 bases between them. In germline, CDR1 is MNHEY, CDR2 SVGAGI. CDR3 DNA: TGTGCCAGCAGTTACTCGAGGACAGCGAACACTGAAGCTTTCTTT. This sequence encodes CASSYSRTANTEAFF.

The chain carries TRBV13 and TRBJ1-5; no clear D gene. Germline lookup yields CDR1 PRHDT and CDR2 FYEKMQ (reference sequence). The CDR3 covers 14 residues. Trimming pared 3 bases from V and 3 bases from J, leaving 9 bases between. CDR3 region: CASSFGLNNQPQHF. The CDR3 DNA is TGTGCCAGCAGCTTTGGACTGAACAATCAGCCCCAGCATTTT.

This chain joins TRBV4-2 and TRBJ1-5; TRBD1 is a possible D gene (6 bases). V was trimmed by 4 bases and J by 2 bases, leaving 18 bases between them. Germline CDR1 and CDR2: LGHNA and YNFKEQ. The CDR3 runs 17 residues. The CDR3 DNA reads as TGTGCCAGCAGCCCGGCCTCAGGGGTAAGTGGCAATCAGCCCCAGCATTTT. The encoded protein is CASSPASGVSGNQPQHF.

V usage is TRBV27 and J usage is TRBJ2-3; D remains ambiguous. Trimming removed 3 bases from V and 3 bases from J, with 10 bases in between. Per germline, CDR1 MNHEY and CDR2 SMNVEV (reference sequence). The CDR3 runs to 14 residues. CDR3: CASSLSRATDTQYF. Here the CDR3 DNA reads TGTGCCAGCAGTTTGAGTAGGGCGACAGATACGCAGTATTTT.

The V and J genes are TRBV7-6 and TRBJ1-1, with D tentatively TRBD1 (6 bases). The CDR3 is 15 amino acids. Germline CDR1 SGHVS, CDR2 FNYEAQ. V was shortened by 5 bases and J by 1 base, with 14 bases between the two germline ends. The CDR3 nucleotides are TGTGCCAGCAGCCCCCAGGACAGATGGAACACTGAAGCTTTCTTT. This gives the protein CASSPQDRWNTEAFF.

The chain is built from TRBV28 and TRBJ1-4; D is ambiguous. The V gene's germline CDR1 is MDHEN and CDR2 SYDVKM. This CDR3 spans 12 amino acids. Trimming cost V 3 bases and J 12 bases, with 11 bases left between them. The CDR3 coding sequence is TGTGCCAGCAGTTTTGGCACGAGGGAACTGTTTTTT. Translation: CASSFGTRELFF.

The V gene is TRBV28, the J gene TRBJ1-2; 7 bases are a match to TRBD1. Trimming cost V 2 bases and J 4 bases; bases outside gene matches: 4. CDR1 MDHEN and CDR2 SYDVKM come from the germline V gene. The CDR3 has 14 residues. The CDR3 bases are TGTGCCAGCAGTTTAGGGACAGAGACCTATGGCTACACCTTC. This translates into CASSLGTETYGYTF.

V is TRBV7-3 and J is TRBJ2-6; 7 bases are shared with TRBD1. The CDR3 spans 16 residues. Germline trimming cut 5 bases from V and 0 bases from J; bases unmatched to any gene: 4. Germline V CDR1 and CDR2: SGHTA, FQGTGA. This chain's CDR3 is CASSIGTASGANVLTF. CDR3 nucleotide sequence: TGTGCCAGCAGCATCGGGACAGCCTCTGGGGCCAACGTCCTGACTTTC.

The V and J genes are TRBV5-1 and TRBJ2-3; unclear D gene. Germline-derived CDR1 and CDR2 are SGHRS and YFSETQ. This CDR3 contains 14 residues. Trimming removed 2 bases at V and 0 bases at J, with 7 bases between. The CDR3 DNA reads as TGCGCCAGCAGCTTCGGGCAGAGCACAGATACGCAGTATTTT. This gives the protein CASSFGQSTDTQYF.

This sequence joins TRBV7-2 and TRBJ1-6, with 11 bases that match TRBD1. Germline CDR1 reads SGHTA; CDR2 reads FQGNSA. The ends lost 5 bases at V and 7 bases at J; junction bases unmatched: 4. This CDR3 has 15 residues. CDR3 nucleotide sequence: TGTGCCAGCAGCCGCGGGGACAGGGGGAATTCACCCCTCCACTTT. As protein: CASSRGDRGNSPLHF.

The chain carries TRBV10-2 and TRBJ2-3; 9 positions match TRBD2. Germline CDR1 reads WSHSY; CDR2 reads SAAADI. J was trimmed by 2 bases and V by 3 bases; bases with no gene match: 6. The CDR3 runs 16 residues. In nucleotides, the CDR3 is TGCGCCAGCAGTGATCGGCGGGGGGGCCCCACAGATACGCAGTATTTT. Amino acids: CASSDRRGGPTDTQYF.

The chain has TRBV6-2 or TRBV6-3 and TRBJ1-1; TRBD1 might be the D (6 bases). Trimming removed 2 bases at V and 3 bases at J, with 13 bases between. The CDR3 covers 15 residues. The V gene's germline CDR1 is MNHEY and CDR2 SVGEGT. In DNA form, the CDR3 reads TGTGCCAGCAGTTACCGGAGACAGGTCCACACTGAAGCTTTCTTT. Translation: CASSYRRQVHTEAFF.

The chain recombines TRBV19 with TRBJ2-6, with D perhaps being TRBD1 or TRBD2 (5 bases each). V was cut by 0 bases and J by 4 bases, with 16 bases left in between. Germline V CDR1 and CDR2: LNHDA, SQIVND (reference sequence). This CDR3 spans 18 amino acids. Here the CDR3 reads CASSIDTPGAAGANVLTF. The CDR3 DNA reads TGTGCCAGTAGTATAGATACCCCCGGGGCCGCCGGGGCCAACGTCCTGACTTTC.

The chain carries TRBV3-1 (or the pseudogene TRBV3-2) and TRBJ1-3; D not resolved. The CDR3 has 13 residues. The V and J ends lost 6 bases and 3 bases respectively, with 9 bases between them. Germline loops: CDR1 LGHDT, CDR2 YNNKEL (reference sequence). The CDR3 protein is CASSLVGGNTIYF. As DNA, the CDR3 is TGTGCCAGCAGTCTCGTGGGTGGAAACACCATATATTTT.

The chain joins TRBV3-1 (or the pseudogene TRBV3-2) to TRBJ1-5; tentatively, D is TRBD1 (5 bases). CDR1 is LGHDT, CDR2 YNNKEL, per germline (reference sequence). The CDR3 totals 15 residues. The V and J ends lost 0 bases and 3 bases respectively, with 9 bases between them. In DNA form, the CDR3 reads TGTGCCAGCAGCCAAGATGGGACGGCCAATCAGCCCCAGCATTTT. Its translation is CASSQDGTANQPQHF.

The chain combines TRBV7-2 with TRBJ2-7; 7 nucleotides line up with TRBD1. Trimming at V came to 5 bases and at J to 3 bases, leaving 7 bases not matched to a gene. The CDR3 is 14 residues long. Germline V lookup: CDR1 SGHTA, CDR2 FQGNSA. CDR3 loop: CASSPQGGDYEQYF. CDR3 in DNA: TGTGCCAGCAGCCCACAAGGGGGCGACTACGAGCAGTACTTC.

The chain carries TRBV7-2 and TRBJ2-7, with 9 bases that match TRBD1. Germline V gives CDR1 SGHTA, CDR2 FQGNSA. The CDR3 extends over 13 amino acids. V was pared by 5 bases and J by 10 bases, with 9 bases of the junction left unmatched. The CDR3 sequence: CASSGGQGRFQYF. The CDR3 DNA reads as TGTGCCAGCAGCGGGGGACAGGGAAGATTCCAGTACTTC.